This entry lists 28 T cell receptor beta chains sequenced from one sample in a study of blood T cell repertoires in COVID-19. Clones were read by immunoSEQ multiplex PCR, and TCRdb kept only the in-frame ones, dropping some. The data contain over 85,000 clones, roughly 86% of them singletons. Sample: peripheral blood. The receptor source for this set is a man in his forties with acute or convalescent COVID-19.

The chain combines TRBV7-8 with TRBJ2-3; TRBD2 matches 9 bases. The V and J ends lost 5 bases and 2 bases, in that order; junction bases with no gene match: 8. The V gene's germline CDR1 is SGHVS and CDR2 FQNEAQ. This CDR3 is built from 16 residues. The CDR3 loop reads CASSPLAGEFTDTQYF. The CDR3 DNA reads TGTGCCAGCAGCCCCTTAGCGGGAGAATTCACAGATACGCAGTATTTT.

The J gene is TRBJ1-6, the V gene TRBV2; D is perhaps TRBD1 (6 bases). Trimming stripped 6 bases from V and 6 bases from J, with 12 bases between. Per germline, CDR1 SNHLY and CDR2 FYNNEI. The CDR3 totals 14 residues. This chain's CDR3 is CASRTGYSNSPLHF. DNA for the CDR3: TGTGCCAGCAGGACAGGCTACTCTAATTCACCCCTCCACTTT.

The DNA for the CDR3 is TGTGCCAGCAGCCGGACGCGGGAGGTCGGGGAGCTGTTTTTT. Translating gives CASSRTREVGELFF. The chain joins TRBV5-4 to TRBJ2-2; TRBD2 matches at 8 bases. With 4 bases clipped from V and 7 bases from J, the junction kept 6 bases outside the gene matches. The CDR3 loop spans 14 amino acids. Germline values: CDR1 SGHNT, CDR2 YYREEE (reference sequence).

The chain uses TRBV6-6 and TRBJ1-4; D remains unclear. CDR1 is MNHNY and CDR2 is SVGAGI in the germline V gene (reference sequence). CDR3 length: 13 residues. V was clipped by 4 bases and J by 11 bases, with 14 bases between them. CDR3 sequence (DNA): TGTGCCAGCAGTTTCGACCCTACCGGGAAACTGTTTTTT. Its translation is CASSFDPTGKLFF.

The sample holds a few counts of this clone. J is TRBJ1-1 and V is TRBV5-6; D remains ambiguous. With 3 bases removed from V and 0 bases from J, the gap between germline ends came to 15 bases. The CDR3 totals 16 residues. Germline V gene lookup returns CDR1 SGHDT and CDR2 YYEEEE. CDR3 loop: CASSSQNQPLNTEAFF. The CDR3 DNA sequence: TGTGCCAGCAGCTCACAGAACCAACCCTTGAACACTGAAGCTTTCTTT.

The chain recombines TRBV19 with TRBJ1-1; maybe TRBD1 (5 bases). The V end lost 5 bases, the J end lost 1 base, and 11 bases lay between the germline ends. The CDR3 has 14 amino acids. CDR1 and CDR2 from the germline V gene are LNHDA and SQIVND (reference sequence). CDR3 protein: CASSSRQQNTEAFF. CDR3 coding DNA: TGTGCCAGTAGTTCTCGACAGCAGAACACTGAAGCTTTCTTT.

The rearrangement joins TRBV2 to TRBJ1-2; the match to TRBD1 covers 7 bases. The germline V gene encodes CDR1 SNHLY and CDR2 FYNNEI. V lost 2 bases, J lost 6 bases, and 3 bases stayed unmatched. The CDR3 runs to 13 residues. The CDR3 bases are TGTGCCAGCAGTGAAACAGGGGAGGATGGCTACACCTTC. Its protein product is CASSETGEDGYTF.

The genes are TRBV9 and TRBJ1-5, with D unresolved. CDR1 is SGDLS and CDR2 is YYNGEE in the germline V gene. This CDR3 region has 13 residues. V gave up 2 bases and J gave up 0 bases, with 3 bases separating them. CDR3 DNA: TGTGCCAGCAGCGTCCATAGCAATCAGCCCCAGCATTTT. It specifies CASSVHSNQPQHF. Combining the CDR3 with reference TRBV9 and TRBJ1-5 gives the whole variable domain DSGVTQTPKHLITATGQRVTLRCSPRSGDLSVYWYQQSLDQGLQFLIQYYNGEERAKGNILERFSAQQFPDLHSELNLSSLELGDSALYFCASSVHSNQPQHFGDGTRLSIL.

The rearrangement joins TRBV5-1 to TRBJ2-1; D is unclear. Germline CDR1 SGHRS, CDR2 YFSETQ. This CDR3 has 13 amino acids. Trimming removed 0 bases from V and 5 bases from J, with 6 bases in between. The CDR3 DNA sequence: TGCGCCAGCAGCTTGGATACAGACAATGAGCAGTTCTTC. This gives the protein CASSLDTDNEQFF.

This sequence joins TRBV19 and TRBJ1-5; TRBD1 agrees at 7 bases. V shed 1 base and J 0 bases; nucleotides not matched to a gene: 9. Germline CDR1 reads LNHDA; CDR2 reads SQIVND (reference sequence). The length of the CDR3 is 18 residues. CDR3 in DNA: TGTGCCAGTAGTATAGGTCCGACAGGGAGAAATAGCAATCAGCCCCAGCATTTT. As protein: CASSIGPTGRNSNQPQHF. Full variable domain (missing parts from reference TRBV19 and TRBJ1-5): DGGITQSPKYLFRKEGQNVTLSCEQNLNHDAMYWYRQDPGQGLRLIYYSQIVNDFQKGDIAEGYSVSREKKESFPLTVTSAQKNPTAFYLCASSIGPTGRNSNQPQHFGDGTRLSIL.

The rearrangement uses TRBV4-2 and TRBJ1-1; 7 bases are a match to TRBD1. J was trimmed by 1 base and V by 6 bases; bases with no gene match: 2. The CDR3 loop spans 13 amino acids. Germline loops: CDR1 LGHNA, CDR2 YNFKEQ. The CDR3 spells CASSQGGNTEAFF. The CDR3, as DNA: TGTGCCAGCAGTCAGGGGGGGAACACTGAAGCTTTCTTT.

V and J are TRBV6-2 or TRBV6-3 and TRBJ2-7, with 10 nucleotides matching TRBD2. Germline V CDR1 and CDR2: MNHEY, SVGEGT. The CDR3 spans 15 residues. The V segment lost 2 bases and the J segment 2 bases; nucleotides outside the gene matches: 3. CDR3 DNA: TGTGCCAGCAGTTACGAAGCGGGAGGGCCCTACGAGCAGTACTTC. Translating gives CASSYEAGGPYEQYF.

The chain links TRBV9 to TRBJ1-6; D is unclear. The CDR3 loop spans 16 amino acids. The germline V gene encodes CDR1 SGDLS and CDR2 YYNGEE. V was trimmed by 0 bases and J by 0 bases, leaving 7 bases between them. Written as DNA, the CDR3 is TGTGCCAGCAGCGTAGATGCCAGCTCCTATAATTCACCCCTCCACTTT. Translated: CASSVDASSYNSPLHF. Full variable domain (remainder filled in from reference TRBV9 and TRBJ1-6): DSGVTQTPKHLITATGQRVTLRCSPRSGDLSVYWYQQSLDQGLQFLIQYYNGEERAKGNILERFSAQQFPDLHSELNLSSLELGDSALYFCASSVDASSYNSPLHFGNGTRLTVT.

The chain has TRBV24-1 and TRBJ1-2; TRBD1 agrees at 7 bases. Trimming removed 7 bases from V and 7 bases from J; junction bases left unmatched: 11. CDR3 length: 14 amino acids. Germline-derived CDR1 and CDR2 are KGHDR and SFDVKD. CDR3 DNA sequence: TGTGCCACCAGCGGTGACAGGGAGGCTGGTGGCTACACCTTC. It codes for CATSGDREAGGYTF.

The V gene is TRBV11-2, the J gene TRBJ1-1; the D gene is possibly TRBD1 (5 bases). Germline loops: CDR1 SGHAT, CDR2 FQNNGV. CDR3 size: 15 residues. Trimming removed 2 bases from V and 5 bases from J, with 15 bases in between. The CDR3 region is CASSLQGVMGTEAFF. The CDR3 DNA sequence: TGTGCCAGCAGCTTACAGGGTGTTATGGGGACTGAAGCTTTCTTT.

The count of this clone is one. The chain joins TRBV5-5 to TRBJ1-2; TRBD1 might be the D (6 bases). The V and J ends lost 5 bases and 8 bases respectively, with 13 bases between them. Germline V gene data show CDR1 as SGHKS and CDR2 as YYEKEE (reference sequence). The CDR3 consists of 12 residues. CDR3 loop: CASSQDSGGYTF. As DNA, the CDR3 is TGTGCCAGCAGTCAGGACAGTGGGGGCTACACCTTC.

V and J are TRBV19 and TRBJ1-1; D is perhaps TRBD1 (5 bases). V dropped 0 bases and J dropped 3 bases, with 11 bases sitting between them. CDR1 is LNHDA, CDR2 SQIVND, per germline (reference sequence). This CDR3 has 15 amino acids. In nucleotides, the CDR3 is TGTGCCAGTAGTATAGAAGTCCAGGGTTACACTGAAGCTTTCTTT. Amino acid sequence: CASSIEVQGYTEAFF.

This chain joins TRBV19 and TRBJ1-5; 8 nucleotides agree with TRBD1. The CDR3 is 15 residues long. Germline values: CDR1 LNHDA, CDR2 SQIVND (reference sequence). The V segment lost 4 bases and the J segment 2 bases; nucleotides outside the gene matches: 4. The CDR3 here is CASSKDRAGNQPQHF. The DNA for the CDR3 is TGTGCCAGTAGTAAGGACAGGGCCGGCAATCAGCCCCAGCATTTT.

The V and J genes are TRBV30 and TRBJ1-2; 8 nucleotides match TRBD1. V lost 7 bases to trimming and J lost 6 bases; unmatched junction nucleotides: 13. Germline values: CDR1 GTSNPN, CDR2 SVGIG (reference sequence). CDR3 size: 14 residues. DNA of the CDR3: TGTGCCTCGGACAGGGTGGGACGGACAGATGGCTACACCTTC. It specifies CASDRVGRTDGYTF.

This chain links TRBV7-2 with TRBJ1-5; 7 bases agree with TRBD1. In germline, CDR1 is SGHTA, CDR2 FQGNSA. Trimming removed 4 bases from V and 4 bases from J; junction bases left unmatched: 7. This CDR3 is built from 15 residues. The CDR3 DNA follows: TGTGCCAGCAGCTCTAGGACAGGCGGAAATCAGCCCCAGCATTTT. Translated: CASSSRTGGNQPQHF.

The V gene is TRBV24-1, the J gene TRBJ1-5; D is possibly TRBD1 (5 bases). CDR1 KGHDR and CDR2 SFDVKD come from the germline V gene. V dropped 3 bases and J dropped 7 bases, with 15 bases sitting between them. The CDR3 is made up of 15 amino acids. This CDR3 is CATSDASGYGQPQHF. DNA for the CDR3: TGTGCCACCAGTGATGCCTCAGGGTACGGGCAGCCCCAGCATTTT.

This rearrangement joins TRBV6-1 to TRBJ2-1; TRBD1 matches 8 bases. The CDR3 runs 16 residues. V gave up 4 bases and J gave up 5 bases; unmatched junction bases: 10. Germline CDR1 reads MNHNS; CDR2 reads SASEGT. The CDR3 reads CASSGVQGGINNEQFF. The CDR3 bases are TGTGCCAGCAGTGGCGTACAGGGGGGAATTAACAATGAGCAGTTCTTC.

The genes are TRBV5-4 and TRBJ2-7; D gene ambiguous. Trimming cost V 0 bases and J 3 bases, with 10 bases left between them. This CDR3 region has 14 residues. The germline gives CDR1 SGHNT, CDR2 YYREEE (reference sequence). DNA for the CDR3: TGTGCCAGCAGCTTGGGACTCGACGTCTACGAGCAGTACTTC. This codes for CASSLGLDVYEQYF.

The chain is built from TRBV5-1 and TRBJ2-1; 9 bases align to TRBD2. The CDR3 is 15 residues long. Germline CDR1 and CDR2: SGHRS and YFSETQ. V was clipped by 5 bases and J by 6 bases; unmatched bases: 9. In DNA, the CDR3 is TGCGCCAGCAGGCCTACTAGCGGGTCGGGCAATGAGCAGTTCTTC. The encoded protein is CASRPTSGSGNEQFF.

This clone was seen just once. This chain uses TRBV15 with TRBJ1-2, with TRBD1 matching over 10 bases. The CDR3 is 19 amino acids. Unmatched junction bases numbered 17, after V lost 0 bases and J lost 7 bases. CDR1 and CDR2 (germline): LNHNV, YYDKDF (reference sequence). The CDR3 bases are TGTGCCACCAGCAGAGATAAAAGGGGACAGGGGAAGGGTGTCTCTGGCTACACCTTC. Protein: CATSRDKRGQGKGVSGYTF.

V gene TRBV27 combines with J gene TRBJ1-4; 9 bases are shared with TRBD1. The germline V gene encodes CDR1 MNHEY and CDR2 SMNVEV (reference sequence). Trimming cost V 4 bases and J 4 bases; bases outside gene matches: 13. The CDR3 sequence is 18 residues long. The CDR3 bases are TGTGCCAGCAGTTCCGGACAGGGGTTGGGTGCATATAATGAAAAACTGTTTTTT. This translates into CASSSGQGLGAYNEKLFF. Variable domain in full (rest from reference TRBV27 and TRBJ1-4): EAQVTQNPRYLITVTGKKLTVTCSQNMNHEYMSWYRQDPGLGLRQIYYSMNVEVTDKGDVPEGYKVSRKEKRNFPLILESPSPNQTSLYFCASSSGQGLGAYNEKLFFGSGTQLSVL.

The chain is built from TRBV7-3 and TRBJ2-3, with D perhaps TRBD1 (5 bases). V was pared by 2 bases and J by 4 bases, with 13 bases between. The germline V gene has CDR1 SGHTA and CDR2 FQGTGA. The CDR3 has 15 residues. The CDR3 nucleotides read TGTGCCAGCAGCTTATTTGGACACCAGGCAGATACGCAGTATTTT. This gives the protein CASSLFGHQADTQYF.

The genes are TRBV24-1 and TRBJ2-4, with TRBD2 matching over 14 bases. The CDR3 totals 23 residues. V gave up 4 bases and J gave up 3 bases; unmatched junction bases: 22. CDR1 is KGHDR and CDR2 is SFDVKD in the germline V gene. CDR3 protein: CATSDRWGDDGTSGRFVKNIQYF. The CDR3 region has the DNA TGTGCCACCAGTGACCGTTGGGGGGACGACGGGACTAGCGGGAGATTCGTCAAAAACATTCAGTACTTC.